This TCR beta chain was sequenced in a study of cytomegalovirus exposure and HLA in healthy donors. Study observations and caveats: Reports credit the classifier with highly specific, highly sensitive diagnosis of cytomegalovirus status. Confirmation was obtained in vitro that a few CMV-associated chains are specific for CMV antigens. Researchers counted around 170 TCR beta chains as cytomegalovirus-associated.

The CDR3 totals 13 residues. The germline V and J ends were trimmed by 9 bases and 6 bases, with 14 bases remaining between them. The germline V gene encodes CDR1 LNHDA and CDR2 SQIVND (reference sequence). TCRdb's copy holds only in-frame clones and misses some; the assay was immunoSEQ multiplex PCR. The repertoire holds about 240,000 clones, with around 87% as singletons. For this clone: Its antigen remains unknown.

The donors were part of the validation cohort of 120 subjects. That cohort was separate from the first cohort, which comprised 700 or so subjects. The sequenced sample was PBMCs. This receptor was taken from a woman aged 30 to 39 in good health and CMV-seropositive. This chain connects TRBV19 to TRBJ2-2; D is possibly TRBD2 (6 bases). The CDR3 is CASGGGSAGELFF. CDR3 sequence (DNA): TGTGCCAGCGGGGGTGGGAGCGCCGGGGAGCTGTTTTTT. Full variable domain (missing parts from reference TRBV19 and TRBJ2-2): DGGITQSPKYLFRKEGQNVTLSCEQNLNHDAMYWYRQDPGQGLRLIYYSQIVNDFQKGDIAEGYSVSREKKESFPLTVTSAQKNPTAFYLCASGGGSAGELFFGEGSRLTVL.